Listed here is a single T cell receptor beta chain. V lost 8 bases and J 4 bases, leaving 21 bases between the germline ends. Per the germline V gene, CDR1 is MDHEN and CDR2 is SYDVKM. There are 15 residues in the CDR3. This sample was taken from a study of T cell clones after liver transplantation. Across the study: Immunosuppression withdrawal was tried within 2 years after liver transplantation in this trial.

Method: immunoSEQ multiplex PCR; TCRdb's copy keeps in-frame clones and lacks some. The table includes around 110,000 clones, 90% detected once. The chain is built from TRBV28 and TRBJ2-7, with a weak D call TRBD2 (7 bases). The receptor was derived from a human patient who received a liver transplant. The T cells may partly be graft donor cells. The starting material was CD4+ T cells from blood, obtained 12 months after liver transplant. The CDR3 DNA sequence: TGTGCCAGCTCAAAGGGGGGGGCTGGTCGGTACGAGCAGTACTTC. Its protein is CASSKGGAGRYEQYF. The whole variable domain, filled in from reference TRBV28 and TRBJ2-7, reads DVKVTQSSRYLVKRTGEKVFLECVQDMDHENMFWYRQDPGLGLRLIYFSYDVKMKEKGDIPEGYSVSREKKERFSLILESASTNQTSMYLCASSKGGAGRYEQYFGPGTRLTVT.